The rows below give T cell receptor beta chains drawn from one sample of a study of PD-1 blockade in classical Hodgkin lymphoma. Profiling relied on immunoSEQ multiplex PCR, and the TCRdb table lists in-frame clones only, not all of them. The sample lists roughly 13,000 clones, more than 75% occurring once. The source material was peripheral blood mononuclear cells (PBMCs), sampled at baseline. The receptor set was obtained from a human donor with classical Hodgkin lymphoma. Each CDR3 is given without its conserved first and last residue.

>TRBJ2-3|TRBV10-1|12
ASGGGGLQDTQY
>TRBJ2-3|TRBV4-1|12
ASSPGQGTDTQY
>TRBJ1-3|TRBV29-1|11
SVETVSGNTIY
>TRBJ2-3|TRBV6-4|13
ASSLLAGGIDTQY
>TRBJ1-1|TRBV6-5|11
ASSYGGGTEAF
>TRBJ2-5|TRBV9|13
ASSVGTGLEETQY
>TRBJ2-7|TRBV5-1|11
ASSSDRGYEQY
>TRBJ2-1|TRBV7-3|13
ASSPDSSSYNEQF
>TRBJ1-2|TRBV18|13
ASSPYRSEQGGYT
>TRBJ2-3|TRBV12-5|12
ASGSPGLAVEQY
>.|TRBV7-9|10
ASSPQGIEQY
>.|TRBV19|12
ASSIRGEAYEQY
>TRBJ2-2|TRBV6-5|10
ASRSYTGELF
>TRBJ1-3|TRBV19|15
ASNGGTYESMTDTIY
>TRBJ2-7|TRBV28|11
ASRYSGSDEQY
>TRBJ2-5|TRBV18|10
ASSPPRETQY
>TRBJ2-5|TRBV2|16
ASSERRAGRDRGETQY
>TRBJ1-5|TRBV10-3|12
AISESRSNQPQH
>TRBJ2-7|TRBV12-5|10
ASGLSPDEQY
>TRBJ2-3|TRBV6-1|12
ASNPTGGLDTQY
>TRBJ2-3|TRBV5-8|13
ASSLGALHMDTQY
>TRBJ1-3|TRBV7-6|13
ASSLASGGANTIY
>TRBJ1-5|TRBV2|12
ASGQSYSNQPQH
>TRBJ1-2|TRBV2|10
ASSEGRYGYT
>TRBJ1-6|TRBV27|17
ASSLKSHRLSSYNSPLH
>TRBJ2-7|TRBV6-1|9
ASGGGPPEY
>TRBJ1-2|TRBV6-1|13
ASRAALDWTGSYT